This T cell receptor (beta chain) stems from a study of early T cells in non-severe SARS-CoV-2 infection. For the study at large: Investigators sequenced bulk RNA drawn from unsorted whole blood, and chains remained unpaired.

The table lists this clonotype with a few counts. Its antigen is not known. The study's findings and limits: VDJdb matching, biased toward anti-spike CD8 responses, missed private and CD4 specificities.

Individual cDNA molecules received unique molecular identifiers. Via MiXCR, TCRdb re-called the 5' RACE reads, giving one row per CDR3 protein. The data contain about 86,000 distinct CDR3 sequences, roughly an eighth of them singletons. Trimming cost V 3 bases and J 10 bases; bases outside gene matches: 5. This CDR3 region has 14 residues. In germline, CDR1 is SGHAT, CDR2 FQNNGV. This rearrangement joins TRBV11-2 to TRBJ1-6, with TRBD1 matching 8 bases. This clonotype was obtained from an adult who was a healthcare worker with PCR-confirmed SARS-CoV-2 infection or an uninfected control (not recorded which). Sample: whole blood. The CDR3 here is CASSFNRGGSPLHF. In DNA form, the CDR3 reads TGTGCCAGCAGCTTTAACAGGGGGGGCTCACCCCTCCACTTT.